This T cell receptor beta chain was identified in a study of shared clonotypes between healthy human individuals. CD8 cells classed as naive were CD45RO-negative and positively selected for CCR7, excluding terminally differentiated effector memory CD45RA+ cells. The V gene's germline CDR1 is SGHRS and CDR2 YFSETQ. The CDR3 runs to 15 residues. Trimming stripped 2 bases from V and 4 bases from J, with 13 bases between. This table comes from immunoSEQ multiplex PCR, and its TCRdb copy is limited to in-frame clones, with some not included. The top ten clones hold around 1.7% of a sample with about 1.9 million clones, 80% to 95% of them seen once.

Sequencing used naive CD8+ T cells from PBMCs. The clonotype was recovered from a man aged 18 to 30 in good health. Some clones in this sample may be carry-over from other donors' samples. The rearrangement joins TRBV5-1 to TRBJ2-1; possibly TRBD2 for D (5 bases). The CDR3 is CASSFEGALYNEQFF. The CDR3 nucleotides are TGCGCCAGCAGCTTTGAGGGAGCGTTATACAATGAGCAGTTCTTC.